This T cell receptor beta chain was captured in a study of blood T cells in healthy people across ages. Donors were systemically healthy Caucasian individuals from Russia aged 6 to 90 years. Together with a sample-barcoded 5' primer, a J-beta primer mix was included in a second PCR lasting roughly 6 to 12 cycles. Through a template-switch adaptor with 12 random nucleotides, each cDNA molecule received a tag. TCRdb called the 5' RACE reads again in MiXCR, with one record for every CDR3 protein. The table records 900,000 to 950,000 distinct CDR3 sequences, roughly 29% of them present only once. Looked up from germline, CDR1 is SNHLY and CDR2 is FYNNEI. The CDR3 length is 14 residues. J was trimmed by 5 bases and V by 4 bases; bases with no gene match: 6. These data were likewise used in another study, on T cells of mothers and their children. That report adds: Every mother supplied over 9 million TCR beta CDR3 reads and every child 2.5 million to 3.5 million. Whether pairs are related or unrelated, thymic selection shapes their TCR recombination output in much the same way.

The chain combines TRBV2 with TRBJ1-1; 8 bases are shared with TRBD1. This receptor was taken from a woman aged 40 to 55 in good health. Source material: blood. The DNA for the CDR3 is TGTGCCAGCAGTGTCGACAGGGGTAAGACTGAAGCTTTCTTT. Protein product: CASSVDRGKTEAFF.